This entry lists 8 T cell receptor beta chains sequenced from one sample in a study of T cell clonality in common variable immunodeficiency. Data came from immunoSEQ multiplex PCR; TCRdb stores just in-frame clones and leaves some out. The sample gives under 50,000 clones, none seen only once, and the top ten clones hold roughly 1.9%. The specimen was peripheral blood mononuclear cells. These receptors were obtained from a person aged 18-69 years in good health.

This clone showed up many times. Read coverage stops 3 residues before the CDR3 terminus; the germline J gene supplies the remainder. The chain is built from TRBV3-1 (or the pseudogene TRBV3-2) and TRBJ2-3; 8 bases are a match to TRBD2. Trimming cost V 1 base and J 2 bases; bases outside gene matches: 2. This CDR3 contains 15 residues. CDR1 LGHDT and CDR2 YNNKEL come from the germline V gene (reference sequence). CDR3 region: CASSQGGRNTDTQYF. Partial CDR3 DNA: TGTGCCAGCAGCCAAGGCGGGAGGAACACAGATACG.

This clone was seen repeatedly, ten times or more. Sequence at one end of the junction differs from germline and may be a read error. Coverage ceases 3 residues before the CDR3 finishes, and the germline J gene fills in the end. The chain uses TRBV4-2 and TRBJ2-1; D uncertain. CDR1 is LGHNA, CDR2 YNFKEQ, per germline. The CDR3 totals 15 residues. CDR3 bases read: TGCGCCAGCAGCCAAGATGGGCTGAGGCCCAATGAG. Protein sequence: CASSQDGLRPNE. The entire CDR3 protein reads CASSQDGLRPNEQFF.

This clone was seen ten or more times. Read data end 3 residues before the CDR3 end; the end is taken from the germline J gene. The chain uses TRBV20-1 and TRBJ2-7; a weak D match, TRBD1 (5 bases). This CDR3 has 13 amino acids. The ends were cut back, 3 bases at V and 3 bases at J, with 12 bases in the middle. CDR1 is DFQATT, CDR2 SNEGSKA, per germline (reference sequence). The CDR3 sequence: CSARKAGFYEQYF. The CDR3 DNA, read in part, is TGCAGTGCTAGGAAGGCAGGGTTCTACGAG.

This clone was seen at least ten times. The observed sequence ends 3 residues before the CDR3 terminus, with the missing tail filled in from the germline J gene. The chain carries TRBV7-6 and TRBJ2-3, with D perhaps matching TRBD2 (5 bases). The CDR3 is 15 residues long. CDR1 and CDR2 (germline): SGHVS, FNYEAQ. The V end was cut by 8 bases, the J end by 3 bases, with 18 bases between. The DNA read from the CDR3 is TGTGCCAGCTTTATACCCGGCAGGAGGACAGATACG. Residues: CASFIPGRRTDT. The CDR3 in full is CASFIPGRRTDTQYF.

This clone was observed many times. With the read ending 3 residues before the CDR3 end, the germline J gene is used to fill in that end. The chain joins TRBV5-1 to TRBJ2-1; D could derive from TRBD1 or TRBD2 (5 bases each). Germline CDR1 and CDR2: SGHRS and YFSETQ. The V and J ends lost 5 bases and 2 bases respectively, with 17 bases between them. The CDR3 runs 16 residues. CDR3 bases read: TGCGCCAGCAGTACTCAGAGGGGCAGGACCTACAATGAG. It specifies CASSTQRGRTYNE. The entire CDR3 reads CASSTQRGRTYNEQFF.

This clone was recorded many times. With the read ending 3 residues before the CDR3 end, the germline J gene is used to fill in that end. The chain employs TRBV5-4 and TRBJ1-4, with D unclear. Germline V gene data show CDR1 as SGHNT and CDR2 as YYREEE (reference sequence). This CDR3 region has 15 residues. Deletions cut 0 bases from V and 4 bases from J, with 10 bases between. This CDR3 is CASSLERGFNEKLFF. The sequenced CDR3 bases are TGTGCCAGCAGCTTGGAGCGCGGGTTTAATGAAAAA.

This clone was recorded many times. The read is 3 residues too short to cover the CDR3 end, so that end is filled in from the germline J gene. The rearrangement links TRBV5-1 to TRBJ2-7, with 10 nucleotides matching TRBD2. Germline loops: CDR1 SGHRS, CDR2 YFSETQ. After removal of 2 bases from V and 4 bases from J, the junction contained 9 bases not matched to a gene. The CDR3 length is 16 residues. The CDR3: CASSFLPGTSAYEQYF. The covered CDR3 bases are TGCGCCAGCAGCTTTCTCCCCGGGACTAGCGCATACGAG.

Comment on this clone: Read sequence stops 3 residues before the CDR3 end, and the germline J gene provides the missing end. The genes are TRBV6-2 or TRBV6-3 and TRBJ1-1, with D uncertain. Germline V lookup: CDR1 MNHEY, CDR2 SVGEGT. This CDR3 contains 15 residues. Trimming pared 3 bases from V and 0 bases from J, leaving 11 bases between. The CDR3 region is CASSYHPGMNTEAFF. CDR3 DNA (partial): TGTGCCAGCAGTTATCATCCGGGGATGAACACTGAA.